This is a list of T cell receptor beta chains from one sample in a study of blood T cell repertoires in COVID-19. Sequenced by immunoSEQ multiplex PCR; TCRdb stores in-frame clones only, minus some. The sample yields almost 65,000 clones, 88% seen once. The sequenced material came from PBMCs or T cells enriched from blood (not recorded which). Receptors originate from a woman in her thirties or forties who had recovered from COVID-19. The CDR3 runs from the conserved cysteine through the conserved F or W. D genes are given only for firm matches. Where a row states a size, it is once, few, many or the class of an expanded clone; other rows omit it.

>TRBD1|-|TRBJ1-2|TRBV6-5
CASSLTQGGNYGYTF
TGTGCCAGCAGTTTGACACAGGGGGGTAATTATGGCTACACCTTC
>TRBD1|-|TRBJ2-2|TRBV6-6
CASTLDRAPNTGELFF
TGTGCCAGCACCCTCGACAGGGCCCCGAACACCGGGGAGCTGTTTTTT
>-|once|TRBJ2-5|TRBV7-2
CASSPAGETQYF
TGTGCCAGCAGCCCAGCGGGAGAGACCCAGTACTTC
>-|-|TRBJ2-3|TRBV9
CASSVESLDTQYF
TGTGCCAGCAGCGTAGAATCTTTAGATACGCAGTATTTT
>TRBD1|few|TRBJ2-2|TRBV9
CASNRAGGGGELFF
TGTGCCAGCAATCGGGCAGGGGGCGGCGGGGAGCTGTTTTTT
>-|-|TRBJ1-2|TRBV29-1
CSASRGGSYGYTF
TGCAGCGCGTCGCGGGGGGGCAGCTATGGCTACACCTTC
>-|once|TRBJ2-3|TRBV19
CASSRQTFNTDTQYF
TGTGCCAGTAGTAGACAGACCTTTAACACAGATACGCAGTATTTT
>-|few|TRBJ1-6|TRBV21-1
CASSKAGQGSSYNSPLHF
TGTGCCAGCAGCAAAGCGGGGCAGGGGAGCTCCTATAATTCACCCCTCCACTTT
>TRBD1|-|TRBJ1-2|TRBV2
CASIRDRGLYGYTF
TGTGCCAGCATTCGGGACAGGGGATTATATGGCTACACCTTC
>-|-|TRBJ1-2|TRBV7-9
CASSLEGSFSGYTF
TGTGCCAGCAGCTTGGAGGGTAGTTTTAGCGGCTACACCTTC
>-|-|TRBJ1-5|TRBV2
CASSTWPGEDYNQPQHF
TGTGCCAGCAGTACATGGCCCGGGGAAGATTACAATCAGCCCCAGCATTTT
>-|-|TRBJ1-1|TRBV5-8
CASSKGGGLYAFF
TGTGCCAGCAGCAAGGGGGGGGGTTTGTACGCTTTCTTT
>TRBD1|-|TRBJ1-6|TRBV11-2
CASSSQGGNSPLHF
TGTGCCAGCAGCTCACAGGGGGGGAATTCACCCCTCCACTTT
>-|-|TRBJ2-1|TRBV3-1/TRBV3-2
CASSQGRSLYNEQFF
TGTGCCAGCAGCCAAGGGAGGTCCCTCTACAATGAGCAGTTCTTC
>-|-|TRBJ1-1|TRBV19
CASSTGEGEAFF
TGTGCCAGTAGTACAGGGGAAGGTGAAGCTTTCTTT
>-|-|TRBJ1-2|TRBV7-8
CASSLTGIYYGYTF
TGTGCCAGCAGCTTAACAGGGATATACTATGGCTACACCTTC
>-|-|TRBJ1-2|TRBV9
CASSDPYSFTGLGYTF
TGTGCCAGCAGCGATCCTTATTCCTTTACAGGGCTGGGCTACACCTTC
>TRBD1|few|TRBJ1-5|TRBV7-9
CASSPDRVDQPQHF
TGTGCCAGCAGCCCGGACAGGGTAGATCAGCCCCAGCATTTT
>-|-|TRBJ1-2|TRBV19
CASSIDSGGGSYGYTF
TGTGCCAGTAGTATCGACAGCGGGGGGGGTTCCTATGGCTACACCTTC
>-|-|TRBJ2-7|TRBV6-5
CSAGVTGAYEQYF
TGCTCCGCGGGGGTGACAGGTGCCTACGAGCAGTACTTC
>-|-|TRBJ2-3|TRBV6-1
CASSEGGTAYGTDTQYF
TGTGCCAGCAGCGAAGGAGGGACAGCGTATGGTACAGATACGCAGTATTTT
>-|few|TRBJ2-2|TRBV2
CASSERGYTGELFF
TGTGCCAGCAGTGAAAGGGGGTACACCGGGGAGCTGTTTTTT
>TRBD1|-|TRBJ1-1|TRBV11-2
CASSLAKGAWNTEAFF
TGTGCCAGCAGCTTAGCTAAGGGGGCTTGGAACACTGAAGCTTTCTTT
>-|once|TRBJ1-1|TRBV5-1
CASSSHRVDAEAFF
TGCGCCAGCAGCTCCCACAGGGTGGACGCTGAAGCTTTCTTT
>-|once|TRBJ2-3|TRBV10-3
CAISAGGSTDTQYF
TGTGCCATCAGTGCCGGCGGTAGCACAGATACGCAGTATTTT
>-|-|TRBJ2-7|TRBV9
CASSPSGQSVEQYF
TGTGCCAGCAGCCCCAGTGGGCAGTCCGTCGAGCAGTACTTC
>-|-|TRBJ1-1|TRBV25-1
CASSGGGVTYANTEAFF
TGTGCCAGCAGTGGGGGAGGGGTGACGTACGCGAACACTGAAGCTTTCTTT
>TRBD1|-|TRBJ1-1|TRBV4-2
CASSQTATGVRTEAFF
TGTGCCAGCAGCCAAACCGCGACAGGGGTTCGGACTGAAGCTTTCTTT
>-|-|TRBJ1-5|TRBV19
CASSRAPRGNQPQHF
TGTGCCAGTAGTAGGGCCCCGCGGGGCAATCAGCCCCAGCATTTT
>TRBD1|-|TRBJ1-5|TRBV27
CASSLRTGFDQPQHF
TGTGCCAGCAGTTTAAGGACAGGGTTCGATCAGCCCCAGCATTTT
>-|-|TRBJ2-1|TRBV7-3
CASSFQGGTTYNEQFF
TGTGCCAGCAGCTTTCAGGGGGGCACCACCTACAATGAGCAGTTCTTC
>TRBD1|-|TRBJ2-7|TRBV15
CATSRWQGVYEQYF
TGTGCCACCAGCAGATGGCAGGGGGTATACGAGCAGTACTTC
>-|-|TRBJ2-1|TRBV10-1
CASSESIWGGPNEQFF
TGCGCCAGCAGTGAGTCGATTTGGGGGGGCCCCAATGAGCAGTTCTTC
>TRBD1|-|TRBJ1-3|TRBV11-3
CASSFRDRGNTIYF
TGTGCCAGCAGCTTCCGGGACAGGGGAAACACCATATATTTT
>TRBD2|-|TRBJ2-3|TRBV5-1
CASSPGGGGIDTQYF
TGCGCCAGCAGCCCTGGCGGCGGGGGGATAGATACGCAGTATTTT
>-|-|TRBJ1-5|TRBV5-1
CASSSLPGSVADQPQHF
TGCGCCAGCAGCTCACTTCCTGGCAGTGTAGCGGATCAGCCCCAGCATTTT
>-|-|TRBJ1-3|TRBV2
CASGAVSGNTIYF
TGTGCCAGCGGGGCAGTTTCTGGAAACACCATATATTTT